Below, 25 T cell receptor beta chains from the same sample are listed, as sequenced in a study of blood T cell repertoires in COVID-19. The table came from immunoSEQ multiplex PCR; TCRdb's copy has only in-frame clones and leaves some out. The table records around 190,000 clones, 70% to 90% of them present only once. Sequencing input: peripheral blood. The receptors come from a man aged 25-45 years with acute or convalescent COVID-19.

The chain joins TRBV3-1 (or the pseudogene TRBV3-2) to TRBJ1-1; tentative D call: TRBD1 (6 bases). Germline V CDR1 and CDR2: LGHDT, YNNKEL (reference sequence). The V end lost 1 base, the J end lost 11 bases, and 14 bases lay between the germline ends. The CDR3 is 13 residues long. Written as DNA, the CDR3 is TGTGCCAGCAGCCAAGCGCAGGGGCACATGGCTTTCTTT. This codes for CASSQAQGHMAFF.

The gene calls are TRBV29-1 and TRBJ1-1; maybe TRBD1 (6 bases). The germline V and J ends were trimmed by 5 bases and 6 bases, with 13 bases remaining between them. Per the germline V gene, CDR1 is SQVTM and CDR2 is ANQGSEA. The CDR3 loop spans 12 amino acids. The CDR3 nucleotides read TGCAGCGTTCTACAGGGACGCGCTGAAGCTTTCTTT. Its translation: CSVLQGRAEAFF.

The CDR3 loop is CASSSPGIAGTNEQFF. The DNA of the CDR3 is TGTGCCAGCAGTTCCCCGGGGATAGCGGGAACGAATGAGCAGTTCTTC. The V gene is TRBV6-5, the J gene TRBJ2-1, with TRBD2 matching over 8 bases. Germline-derived CDR1 and CDR2 are MNHEY and SVGAGI. V lost 4 bases, J lost 7 bases, and 12 bases stayed unmatched. The CDR3 is 16 amino acids.

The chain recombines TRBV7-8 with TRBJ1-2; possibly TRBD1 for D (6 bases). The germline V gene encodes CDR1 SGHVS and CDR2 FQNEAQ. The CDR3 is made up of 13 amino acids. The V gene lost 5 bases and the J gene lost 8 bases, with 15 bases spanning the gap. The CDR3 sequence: CASSPTGKEGYTF. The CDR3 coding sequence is TGTGCCAGCAGCCCAACAGGGAAGGAAGGCTACACCTTC.

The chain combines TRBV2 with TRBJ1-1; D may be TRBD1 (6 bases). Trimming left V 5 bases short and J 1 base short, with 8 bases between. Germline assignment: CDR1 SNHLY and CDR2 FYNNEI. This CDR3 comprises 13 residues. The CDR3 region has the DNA TGTGCCAGCAGTAAGGACAGGAACACTGAAGCTTTCTTT. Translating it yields CASSKDRNTEAFF.

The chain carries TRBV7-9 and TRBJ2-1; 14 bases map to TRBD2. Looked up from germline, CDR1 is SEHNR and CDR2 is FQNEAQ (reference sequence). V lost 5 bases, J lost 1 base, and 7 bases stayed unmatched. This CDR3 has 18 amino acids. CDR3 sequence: CASSTAGTSGSSYNEQFF. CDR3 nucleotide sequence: TGTGCCAGCAGCACAGCCGGGACTAGCGGGAGTTCCTACAATGAGCAGTTCTTC.

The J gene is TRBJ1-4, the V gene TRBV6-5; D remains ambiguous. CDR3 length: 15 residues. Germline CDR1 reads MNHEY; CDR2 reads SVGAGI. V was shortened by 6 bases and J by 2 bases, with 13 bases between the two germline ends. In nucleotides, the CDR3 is TGTGCCAGCAGACGAAATCGGGTTACTAATGAAAAACTGTTTTTT. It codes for CASRRNRVTNEKLFF.

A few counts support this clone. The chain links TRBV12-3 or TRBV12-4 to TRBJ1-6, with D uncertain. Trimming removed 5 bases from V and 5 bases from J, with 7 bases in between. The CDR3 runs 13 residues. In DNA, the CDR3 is TGTGCCAGCAGTACAATTAATAATTCACCCCTCCACTTT. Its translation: CASSTINNSPLHF.

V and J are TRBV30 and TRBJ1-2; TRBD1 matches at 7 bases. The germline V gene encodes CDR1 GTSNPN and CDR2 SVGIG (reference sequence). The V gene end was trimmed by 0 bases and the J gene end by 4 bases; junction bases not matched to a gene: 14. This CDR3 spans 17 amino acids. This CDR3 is CAWSVPVTGEGLYGYTF. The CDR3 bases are TGTGCCTGGAGTGTCCCTGTAACAGGGGAAGGGCTCTATGGCTACACCTTC.

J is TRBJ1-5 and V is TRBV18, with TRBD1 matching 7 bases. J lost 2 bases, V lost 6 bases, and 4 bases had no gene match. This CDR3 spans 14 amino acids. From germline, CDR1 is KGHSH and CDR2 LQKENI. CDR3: CASSGQSGNQPQHF. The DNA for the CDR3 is TGTGCCAGCTCGGGACAGTCGGGCAATCAGCCCCAGCATTTT.

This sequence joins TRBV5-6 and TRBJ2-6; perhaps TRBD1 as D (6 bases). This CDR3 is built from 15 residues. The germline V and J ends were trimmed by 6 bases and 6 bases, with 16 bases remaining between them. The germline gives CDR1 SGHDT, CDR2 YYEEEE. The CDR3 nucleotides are TGTGCCAGCACCCCCGGCAGGGGAGAGGCCAACGTCCTGACTTTC. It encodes CASTPGRGEANVLTF.

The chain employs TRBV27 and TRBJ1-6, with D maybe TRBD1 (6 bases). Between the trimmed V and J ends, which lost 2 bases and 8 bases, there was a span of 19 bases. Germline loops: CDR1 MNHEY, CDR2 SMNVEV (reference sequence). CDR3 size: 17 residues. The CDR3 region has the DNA TGTGCCAGCAGTTTAGAAAGTACACAGGGAGCGCATTCACCCCTCCACTTT. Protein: CASSLESTQGAHSPLHF.

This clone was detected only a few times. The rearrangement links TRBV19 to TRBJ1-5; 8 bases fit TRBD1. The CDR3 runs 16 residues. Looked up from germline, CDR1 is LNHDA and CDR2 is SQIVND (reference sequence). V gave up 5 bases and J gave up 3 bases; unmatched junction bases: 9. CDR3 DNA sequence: TGTGCCAGTAGTGTCCCGCGGACAGGGAACAATCAGCCCCAGCATTTT. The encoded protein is CASSVPRTGNNQPQHF.

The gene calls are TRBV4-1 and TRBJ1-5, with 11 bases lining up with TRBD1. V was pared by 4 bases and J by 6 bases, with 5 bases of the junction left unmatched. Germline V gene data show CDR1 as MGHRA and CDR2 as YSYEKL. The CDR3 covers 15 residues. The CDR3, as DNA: TGCGCCAGCAGCCGCGACGGGACAGGGGGTCAGCCCCAGCATTTT. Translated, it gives CASSRDGTGGQPQHF.

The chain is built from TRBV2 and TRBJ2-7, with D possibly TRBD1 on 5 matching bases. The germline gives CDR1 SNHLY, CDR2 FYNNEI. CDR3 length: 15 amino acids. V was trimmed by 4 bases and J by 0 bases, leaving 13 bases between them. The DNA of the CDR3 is TGTGCCAGCAGTGTTCAAGGGGTCAGCTCCTACGAGCAGTACTTC. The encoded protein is CASSVQGVSSYEQYF.

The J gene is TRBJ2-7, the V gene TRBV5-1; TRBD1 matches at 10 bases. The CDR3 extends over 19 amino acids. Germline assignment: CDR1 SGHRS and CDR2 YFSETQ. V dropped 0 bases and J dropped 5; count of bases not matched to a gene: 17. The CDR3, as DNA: TGCGCCAGCAGCTTGGCCTTAGTAAGTGTAGGGACAGGGGTCAACGAGCAGTACTTC. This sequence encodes CASSLALVSVGTGVNEQYF.

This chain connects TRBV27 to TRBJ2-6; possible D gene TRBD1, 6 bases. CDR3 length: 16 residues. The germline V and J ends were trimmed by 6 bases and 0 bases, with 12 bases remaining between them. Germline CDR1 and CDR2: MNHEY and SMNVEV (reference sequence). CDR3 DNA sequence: TGTGCCAGCAGACCGACAGGACCCTCTGGGGCCAACGTCCTGACTTTC. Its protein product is CASRPTGPSGANVLTF.

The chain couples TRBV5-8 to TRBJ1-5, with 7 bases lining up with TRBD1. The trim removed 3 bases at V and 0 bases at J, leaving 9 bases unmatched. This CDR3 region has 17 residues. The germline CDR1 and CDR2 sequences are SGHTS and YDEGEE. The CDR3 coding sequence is TGTGCCAGCAGCTCGGGACAGCCTGGAATTAGCAATCAGCCCCAGCATTTT. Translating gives CASSSGQPGISNQPQHF.

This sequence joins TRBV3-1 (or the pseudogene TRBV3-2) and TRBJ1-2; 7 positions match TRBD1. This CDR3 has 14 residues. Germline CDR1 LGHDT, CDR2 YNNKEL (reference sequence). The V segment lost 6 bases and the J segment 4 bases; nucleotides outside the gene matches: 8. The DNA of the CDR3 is TGTGCCAGCAGGTTACAGGGGAAGGGCTATGGCTACACCTTC. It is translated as CASRLQGKGYGYTF.

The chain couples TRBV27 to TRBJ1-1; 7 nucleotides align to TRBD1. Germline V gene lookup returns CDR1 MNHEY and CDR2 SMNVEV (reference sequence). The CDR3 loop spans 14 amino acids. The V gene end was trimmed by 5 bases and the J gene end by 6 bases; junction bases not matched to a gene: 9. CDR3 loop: CASSRQGRRAEAFF. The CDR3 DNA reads TGTGCCAGCAGTAGACAGGGTAGGCGCGCTGAAGCTTTCTTT.

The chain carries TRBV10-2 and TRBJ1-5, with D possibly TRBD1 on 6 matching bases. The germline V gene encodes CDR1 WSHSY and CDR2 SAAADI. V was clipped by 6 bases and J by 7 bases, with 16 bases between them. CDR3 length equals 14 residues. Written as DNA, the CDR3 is TGCGCCAGCAGCCAAACTGGGGGCCGCCAGCCCCAGCATTTT. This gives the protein CASSQTGGRQPQHF.

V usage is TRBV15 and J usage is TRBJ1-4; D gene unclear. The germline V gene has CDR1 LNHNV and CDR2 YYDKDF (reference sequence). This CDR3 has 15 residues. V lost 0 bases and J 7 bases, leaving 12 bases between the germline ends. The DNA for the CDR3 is TGTGCCACCAGCAGAGATGGGCTTGAAGGTGAAAAACTGTTTTTT. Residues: CATSRDGLEGEKLFF. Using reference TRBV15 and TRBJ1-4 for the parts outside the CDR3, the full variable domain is DAMVIQNPRYQVTQFGKPVTLSCSQTLNHNVMYWYQQKSSQAPKLLFHYYDKDFNNEADTPDNFQSRRPNTSFCFLDIRSPGLGDTAMYLCATSRDGLEGEKLFFGSGTQLSVL.

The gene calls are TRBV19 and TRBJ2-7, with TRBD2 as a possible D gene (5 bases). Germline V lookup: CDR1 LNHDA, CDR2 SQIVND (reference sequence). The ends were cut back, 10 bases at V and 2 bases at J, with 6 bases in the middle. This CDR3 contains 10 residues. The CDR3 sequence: CATGTYEQYF. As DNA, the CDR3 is TGTGCCACCGGGACCTACGAGCAGTACTTC.

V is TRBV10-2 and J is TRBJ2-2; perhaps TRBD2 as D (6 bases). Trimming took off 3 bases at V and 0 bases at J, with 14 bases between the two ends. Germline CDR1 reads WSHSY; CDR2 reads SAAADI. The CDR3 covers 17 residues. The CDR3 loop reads CASSEGRVAANTGELFF. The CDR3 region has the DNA TGCGCCAGCAGTGAAGGTAGGGTAGCGGCGAACACCGGGGAGCTGTTTTTT.

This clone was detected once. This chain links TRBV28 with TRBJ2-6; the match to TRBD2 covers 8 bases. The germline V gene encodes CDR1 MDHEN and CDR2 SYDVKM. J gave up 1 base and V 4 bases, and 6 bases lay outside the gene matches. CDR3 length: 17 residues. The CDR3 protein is CASSSLAVASGANVLTF. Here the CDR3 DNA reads TGTGCCAGCAGTTCACTAGCGGTGGCATCTGGGGCCAACGTCCTGACTTTC. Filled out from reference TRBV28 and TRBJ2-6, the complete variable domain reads DVKVTQSSRYLVKRTGEKVFLECVQDMDHENMFWYRQDPGLGLRLIYFSYDVKMKEKGDIPEGYSVSREKKERFSLILESASTNQTSMYLCASSSLAVASGANVLTFGAGSRLTVL.